This T cell receptor (beta chain) emerged from a study of vaccination effects on CD4 cells after COVID-19. Antigen-specific CD4+ T cells were expanded (with viral peptide pools) by the ViraFEST assay ahead of sequencing. After roughly ten days in culture, the CD4+ T cells were isolated. According to PCR results, the person was infected with SARS-CoV-2 between March and December 2020. About this clone: Its antigen is undetermined.

The table came from immunoSEQ multiplex PCR; TCRdb's copy has only in-frame clones and leaves some out. The data show around 50,000 clones, more than 75% seen once. The V end lost 0 bases, the J end lost 3 bases, and 12 bases lay between the germline ends. The CDR3 extends over 15 amino acids. Germline assignment: CDR1 KGHSH and CDR2 LQKENI. This sample comprised CD4+ T cells from PBMCs cultured with HIV peptides, obtained before COVID-19 vaccination. Sample subset: HIV-1 Nef peptide pool negative control/reference culture. The receptor's source is a human donor who had a prior SARS-CoV-2 infection. V and J are TRBV18 and TRBJ2-7, with D possibly TRBD2 on 5 matching bases. The chain's CDR3 is CASSPPGTRGYEQYF. The CDR3 DNA follows: TGTGCCAGCTCACCACCCGGCACTAGAGGCTACGAGCAGTACTTC.